One and the same sample provided the 25 T cell receptor beta chains below, sequenced in a study of type 1 regulatory T cells. MiXCR, applied by TCRdb to the reads, yields one record per CDR3 protein. Found here are more than 60,000 distinct CDR3 sequences, just under 50% of them singletons; the top ten hold more than 2%. What these receptors recognize is not known. Sample: cultured non-Tr1 T cells, either the whole culture or a sorted T cell fraction (not recorded which). All receptors derive from a human donor in good health.

J is TRBJ2-1 and V is TRBV20-1; the D gene is possibly TRBD2 (7 bases). The V end lost 6 bases, the J end lost 10 bases, and 16 bases lay between the germline ends. The CDR3 is 12 amino acids. CDR1 is DFQATT and CDR2 is SNEGSKA in the germline V gene (reference sequence). The chain's CDR3 is CSAEGGAREQFF. Written as DNA, the CDR3 is TGCAGTGCCGAGGGGGGGGCTCGCGAGCAGTTCTTC.

Here the CDR3 reads CASSQGQGGNSPLHF. In DNA form, the CDR3 reads TGTGCCAGCAGCCAAGGGCAGGGAGGAAATTCACCCCTCCACTTT. This chain links TRBV3-1 with TRBJ1-6; possibly TRBD1 for D (5 bases). Germline V CDR1 and CDR2: LGHDT, YNNKEL (reference sequence). The CDR3 sequence is 15 residues long. The germline V and J ends were trimmed by 1 base and 7 bases, with 11 bases remaining between them.

This clonotype was seen a handful of times. J is TRBJ2-1 and V is TRBV20-1; the D gene is possibly TRBD1 (5 bases). The CDR3 is 16 amino acids. V lost 6 bases and J 0 bases, leaving 18 bases between the germline ends. Looked up from germline, CDR1 is DFQATT and CDR2 is SNEGSKA (reference sequence). DNA of the CDR3: TGCAGTGCCACAAACCTTGGGGCCCGCTCCTACAATGAGCAGTTCTTC. Protein product: CSATNLGARSYNEQFF.

This chain joins TRBV7-2 and TRBJ2-3, with 7 bases matching TRBD1. Trimming at V came to 3 bases and at J to 6 bases, leaving 6 bases not matched to a gene. The germline V gene encodes CDR1 SGHTA and CDR2 FQGNSA. This CDR3 has 14 amino acids. The CDR3 sequence is CASSFGTDPDTQYF. The CDR3 DNA is TGTGCCAGCAGCTTTGGGACAGATCCCGATACGCAGTATTTT.

This clonotype came up once. Being one base from a much bigger clone, this may be a read error. The chain employs TRBV6-6 and TRBJ2-3; D might be TRBD2 (6 bases). Trimming removed 5 bases from V and 4 bases from J, with 16 bases in between. Germline CDR1 MNHNY, CDR2 SVGAGI (reference sequence). This CDR3 is built from 15 residues. CDR3 region: CASSPPTRSADTQYF. The CDR3 nucleotides read TGTGCCAGCAGTCCCCCGACTAGAAGCGCAGATACGCAGTATTTT.

Turning to this clonotype: The junction departs from the called germline gene at one end, perhaps through a read error. The chain couples TRBV20-1 to TRBJ2-3; 7 nucleotides line up with TRBD2. Germline CDR1 reads DFQATT; CDR2 reads SNEGSKA (reference sequence). The CDR3 spans 13 residues. CDR3 sequence reads: CSAREGLTDSQYF. CDR3 in DNA: TGCAGTGCCAGGGAGGGGCTCACAGATTCGCAGTATTTT.

The V and J genes are TRBV28 and TRBJ2-7; TRBD1 is a possible D gene (5 bases). V lost 8 bases and J lost 0, with 11 bases in between. Germline loops: CDR1 MDHEN, CDR2 SYDVKM. The CDR3 sequence is 13 residues long. DNA of the CDR3: TGTGCCAGCCAAGACAGCAGCTCCTACGAGCAGTACTTC. Encoded protein: CASQDSSSYEQYF.

The rearrangement links TRBV9 to TRBJ1-1; D is undetermined. Germline-derived CDR1 and CDR2 are SGDLS and YYNGEE. This CDR3 is built from 15 residues. V lost 4 bases and J 1 base, leaving 14 bases between the germline ends. The CDR3 nucleotides read TGTGCCAGCAGCTCGCAATCAGCAAAGAACACTGAAGCTTTCTTT. This translates into CASSSQSAKNTEAFF.

This clonotype turned up a few times. J is TRBJ2-3 and V is TRBV7-3; 10 nucleotides match TRBD2. The germline V gene encodes CDR1 SGHTA and CDR2 FQGTGA. The CDR3 consists of 14 residues. V lost 3 bases to trimming and J lost 4 bases; unmatched junction nucleotides: 1. The CDR3 region is CASSFGTSADTQYF. As DNA, the CDR3 is TGTGCCAGCAGCTTCGGGACTAGCGCAGATACGCAGTATTTT.

This clonotype is medium-sized. This chain links TRBV3-1 with TRBJ1-2, with TRBD1 as a possible D gene (6 bases). V lost 1 base, J lost 4 bases, and 16 bases lay in between. Germline CDR1 is LGHDT and CDR2 is YNNKEL (reference sequence). The CDR3 runs to 16 residues. The CDR3 sequence is CASSQATGPSSYGYTF. CDR3 nucleotide sequence: TGTGCCAGCAGCCAAGCCACAGGGCCCTCCAGCTATGGCTACACCTTC.

The J gene is TRBJ2-1, the V gene TRBV5-5, with 8 bases aligning to TRBD2. V trimming: 3 bases; J trimming: 10 bases; junction bases outside the gene matches: 9. The germline gives CDR1 SGHKS, CDR2 YYEKEE (reference sequence). This CDR3 is built from 14 residues. CDR3 in DNA: TGTGCCAGCAGCTCGACTAGCGTCTTGGGGGAGCAGTTCTTC. It yields the protein CASSSTSVLGEQFF.

This clonotype occurred a few times. The chain employs TRBV7-6 and TRBJ2-3; possibly TRBD2 for D (6 bases). The CDR3 extends over 15 amino acids. Germline V gives CDR1 SGHVS, CDR2 FNYEAQ. Trimming pared 5 bases from V and 5 bases from J, leaving 17 bases between. Here the CDR3 reads CASSPRGGGGDTQYF. CDR3 DNA sequence: TGTGCCAGCAGCCCGAGGGGAGGCGGAGGAGATACGCAGTATTTT.

The chain has TRBV6-6 and TRBJ1-2, with a tentative D call TRBD1 (5 bases). Germline loops: CDR1 MNHNY, CDR2 SVGAGI (reference sequence). Trimming took off 7 bases at V and 7 bases at J, with 25 bases between the two ends. This CDR3 is built from 16 residues. The CDR3 bases are TGTGCCAGCACGGGGGAGAGGCCGGGGCCCCGTCGTGGCTACACCTTC. Its protein is CASTGERPGPRRGYTF.

There are a few counts of this clonotype. The chain combines TRBV11-3 with TRBJ2-7; D uncertain. The CDR3 is 12 amino acids. The V end lost 7 bases, the J end lost 5 bases, and 12 bases lay between the germline ends. Germline V lookup: CDR1 SGHNT, CDR2 YENEEA. CDR3 amino acids: CASTSGSHEQYF. The CDR3 coding sequence is TGTGCCAGCACCTCCGGAAGTCACGAGCAGTACTTC.

This clonotype was recorded at least ten times. The rearrangement links TRBV7-9 to TRBJ1-1; no clear D. V was trimmed by 3 bases and J by 8 bases, leaving 7 bases between them. The germline CDR1 and CDR2 sequences are SEHNR and FQNEAQ (reference sequence). The CDR3 spans 11 residues. In nucleotides, the CDR3 is TGTGCCAGCAGCTTCACGGAAGAAGCTTTCTTT. Translation: CASSFTEEAFF.

This clonotype occurred once. The chain combines TRBV29-1 with TRBJ2-7; D remains ambiguous. V was clipped by 7 bases and J by 9 bases, with 16 bases between them. The CDR3 totals 11 residues. The germline CDR1 and CDR2 sequences are SQVTM and ANQGSEA. CDR3 coding DNA: TGCAGCGCTGGGGAAAGAAGTCGGCAGTACTTC. It specifies CSAGERSRQYF.

In its sample, this clonotype was seen a few times. This chain uses TRBV7-2 with TRBJ1-2; D perhaps matches TRBD1 (6 bases). CDR1 and CDR2 (germline): SGHTA, FQGNSA. V lost 4 bases and J 9 bases, leaving 15 bases between the germline ends. This CDR3 contains 13 residues. CDR3 sequence (DNA): TGTGCCAGCAGCTCGTTGACAGGTTATCGCTACACCTTC. This sequence encodes CASSSLTGYRYTF.

The V gene is TRBV7-9, the J gene TRBJ2-3, with D perhaps matching TRBD1 (6 bases). CDR3 length: 14 residues. With 2 bases removed from V and 5 bases from J, the gap between germline ends came to 11 bases. Germline CDR1 reads SEHNR; CDR2 reads FQNEAQ (reference sequence). CDR3 region: CASSLSGAGDTQYF. The CDR3 DNA sequence: TGTGCCAGCAGCTTATCAGGGGCCGGAGATACGCAGTATTTT.

This rearrangement joins TRBV28 to TRBJ2-2; 7 nucleotides match TRBD2. The CDR3 has 14 amino acids. CDR1 is MDHEN, CDR2 SYDVKM, per germline. J lost 5 bases, V lost 10 bases, and 10 bases had no gene match. The chain's CDR3 is CATRGELGTGELFF. In nucleotides, the CDR3 is TGTGCCACCCGGGGGGAACTAGGAACCGGGGAGCTGTTTTTT.

Only a few counts were recorded for this clonotype. V usage is TRBV5-1 and J usage is TRBJ1-1; possibly TRBD1 for D (5 bases). Deletions cut 0 bases from V and 11 bases from J, with 20 bases between. This CDR3 spans 15 amino acids. The germline V gene has CDR1 SGHRS and CDR2 YFSETQ. The CDR3 loop is CASSLVGGTVDAAFF. CDR3 bases: TGCGCCAGCAGCTTGGTGGGGGGAACGGTGGACGCGGCTTTCTTT. The entire variable domain, with the rest obtained from reference TRBV5-1 and TRBJ1-1, is as follows: KAGVTQTPRYLIKTRGQQVTLSCSPISGHRSVSWYQQTPGQGLQFLFEYFSETQRNKGNFPGRFSGRQFSNSRSEMNVSTLELGDSALYLCASSLVGGTVDAAFFGQGTRLTVV.

The gene calls are TRBV4-2 and TRBJ2-1; D unclear. There are 16 residues in the CDR3. Germline CDR1 reads LGHNA; CDR2 reads YNFKEQ. V was clipped by 0 bases and J by 8 bases, with 17 bases between them. CDR3: CASSQDRRDGYDEQFF. CDR3 DNA sequence: TGTGCCAGCAGCCAAGATCGTAGGGATGGATACGATGAGCAGTTCTTC.

This chain links TRBV2 with TRBJ2-1, with D possibly called TRBD1 or TRBD2 (6 bases each). Deletions cut 7 bases from V and 6 bases from J, with 16 bases between. CDR3 length equals 14 residues. Germline V gives CDR1 SNHLY, CDR2 FYNNEI. The CDR3 loop is CASTDLGGGNEQFF. The CDR3 DNA sequence: TGTGCCAGCACTGATCTAGGAGGGGGCAATGAGCAGTTCTTC.

This chain joins TRBV12-3 or TRBV12-4 and TRBJ1-2, with no clear D. The V end lost 5 bases, the J end lost 8 bases, and 9 bases lay between the germline ends. The CDR3 totals 11 residues. The CDR3 loop is CASSQSWGYTF. CDR3 in DNA: TGTGCCAGCAGTCAATCCTGGGGCTACACCTTC.

The chain joins TRBV7-9 to TRBJ2-1; D not certain. V was shortened by 4 bases and J by 10 bases, with 11 bases between the two germline ends. CDR1 and CDR2 (germline): SEHNR, FQNEAQ (reference sequence). The CDR3 sequence is 12 residues long. CDR3 sequence reads: CASSSTRTEQFF. Here the CDR3 DNA reads TGTGCCAGCAGCTCGACACGAACGGAGCAGTTCTTC.

This clonotype was seen more than once but under ten times. The chain uses TRBV12-3 or TRBV12-4 and TRBJ2-3, with D maybe TRBD1 (6 bases). Between the trimmed V and J ends, which lost 5 bases and 8 bases, there was a span of 14 bases. This CDR3 contains 13 residues. The CDR3 sequence is CASSNSGHGTQYF. The CDR3 coding sequence is TGTGCCAGCAGTAACTCGGGACACGGTACGCAGTATTTT.